This TCR beta chain derives from a study of blood T cell repertoires in COVID-19. Turning to the study itself: Researchers got acute and convalescent COVID-19 samples from the United States, Italy and Spain.

Per the germline V gene, CDR1 is LNHDA and CDR2 is SQIVND (reference sequence). This CDR3 has 14 residues. After removal of 7 bases from V and 7 bases from J, the junction contained 11 bases not matched to a gene. Original handling: Counts of nucleated cells, estimated from reference gene primer amplification, were obtained. Sequencing was performed with immunoSEQ multiplex PCR; in TCRdb, only in-frame clones are kept and a portion is missing. That table supplies the V and J calls and clone size; D and trimming were determined from the DNA. Among tens of thousands of clones, about 85% were seen once, and the ten largest hold over 35%.

The chain has TRBV19 and TRBJ1-1; TRBD1 aligns across 8 bases. This receptor was identified in a man older than 75 with acute or convalescent COVID-19. Material for sequencing was peripheral blood. CDR3 DNA sequence: TGTGCCAGTAAAGGGTTCGAGGGGACAGGTGAAGCTTTCTTT. It yields the protein CASKGFEGTGEAFF.